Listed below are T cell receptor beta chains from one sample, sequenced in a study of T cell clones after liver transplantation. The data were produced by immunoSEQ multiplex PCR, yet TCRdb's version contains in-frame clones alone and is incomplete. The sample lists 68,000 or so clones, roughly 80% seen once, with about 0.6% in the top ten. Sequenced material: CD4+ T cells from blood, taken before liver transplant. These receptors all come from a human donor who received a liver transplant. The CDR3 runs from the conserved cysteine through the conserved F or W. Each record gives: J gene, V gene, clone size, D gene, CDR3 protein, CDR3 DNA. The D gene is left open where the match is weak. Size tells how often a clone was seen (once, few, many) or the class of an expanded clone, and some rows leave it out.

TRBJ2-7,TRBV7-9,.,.,CASSIRADEQYF,TGTGCCAGCAGCATCCGGGCAGACGAGCAGTACTTC
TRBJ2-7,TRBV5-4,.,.,CASSVDRLEQYF,TGTGCCAGCAGCGTCGACAGGCTCGAGCAGTACTTC
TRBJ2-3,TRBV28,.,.,CASRGPRETDTQYF,TGTGCCAGCAGGGGACCCCGGGAAACAGATACGCAGTATTTT
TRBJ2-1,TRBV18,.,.,CASSPDSRGEQFF,TGTGCCAGCTCACCTGACTCCAGGGGTGAGCAGTTCTTC
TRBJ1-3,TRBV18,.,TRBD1,CASSPGTGNSGNTIYF,TGTGCCAGCTCCCCCGGGACAGGAAACTCTGGAAACACCATATATTTT
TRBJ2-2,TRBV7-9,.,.,CASSPYNNRARTGELFF,TGTGCCAGCAGCCCCTACAACAACAGGGCGAGGACCGGGGAGCTGTTTTTT
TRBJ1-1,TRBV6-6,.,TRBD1,CASRKDRMGTEAFF,TGTGCCAGCAGGAAGGACAGGATGGGCACTGAAGCTTTCTTT
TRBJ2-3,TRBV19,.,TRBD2,CASSIDVESGSTADTQYF,TGTGCCAGTAGTATAGATGTCGAAAGCGGGAGTACCGCAGATACGCAGTATTTT
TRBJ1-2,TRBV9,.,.,CASSVGSSPYGYTF,TGTGCCAGCAGCGTAGGCAGCTCCCCCTATGGCTACACCTTC
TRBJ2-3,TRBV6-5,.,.,CASSYTPETPADTQYF,TGTGCCAGCAGTTACACTCCTGAGACCCCCGCCGATACGCAGTATTTT
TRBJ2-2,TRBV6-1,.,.,CASSADSPNTGELFF,TGTGCCAGCAGTGCCGACAGCCCGAACACCGGGGAGCTGTTTTTT
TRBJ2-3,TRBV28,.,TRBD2,CASTPIGLAGRISDTQYF,TGTGCCAGCACCCCCATCGGTTTAGCGGGACGGATCTCAGATACGCAGTATTTT
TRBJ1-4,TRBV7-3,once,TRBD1,CASSLRGGDEKLFF,TGTGCCAGCAGCTTACGAGGGGGCGATGAAAAACTGTTTTTT
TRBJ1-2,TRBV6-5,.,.,CAISKSGLYGYTF,TGTGCCATCAGCAAGTCAGGCCTCTATGGCTACACCTTC
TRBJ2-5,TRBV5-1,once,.,CASSSPGDGETQYF,TGCGCCAGCAGCTCCCCAGGGGACGGAGAGACCCAGTACTTC
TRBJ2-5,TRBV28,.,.,CASSFQWETQYF,TGTGCCAGCAGTTTTCAGTGGGAGACCCAGTACTTC
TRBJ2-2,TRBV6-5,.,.,CASSYKNTGELFF,TGTGCCAGCAGTTACAAGAACACCGGGGAGCTGTTTTTT
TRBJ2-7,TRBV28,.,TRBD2,CASASYAGGEETASRYF,TGTGCCAGCGCCTCCTATGCGGGGGGGGAGGAGACCGCGAGTAGGTACTTC
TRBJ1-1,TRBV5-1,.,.,CASRLSPGGGTEAFF,TGCGCCAGCAGGTTATCCCCGGGTGGTGGCACTGAAGCTTTCTTT
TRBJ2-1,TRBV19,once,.,CASSPRPYNEQFF,TGTGCCAGTAGTCCTAGGCCCTACAATGAGCAGTTCTTC
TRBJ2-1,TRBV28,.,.,CASSQDSSSYNEQFF,TGTGCCAGCAGTCAAGACAGCAGCTCCTACAATGAGCAGTTCTTC
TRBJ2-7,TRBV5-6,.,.,CASSLYGGREQYF,TGTGCCAGCAGCTTATACGGGGGACGCGAGCAGTACTTC
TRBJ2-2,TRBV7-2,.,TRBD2,CASSHQPGTRGTGELFF,TGTGCCAGCAGCCATCAACCCGGGACTAGAGGCACCGGGGAGCTGTTTTTT
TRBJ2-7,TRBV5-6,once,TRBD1,CASSYDRGRYEQYF,TGTGCCAGCAGTTATGACAGGGGAAGGTACGAGCAGTACTTC
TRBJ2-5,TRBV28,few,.,CASTPAARETQYF,TGTGCCAGCACTCCAGCGGCTAGAGAGACCCAGTACTTC
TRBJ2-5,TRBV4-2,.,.,CASSLLAAFLKFTETQYF,TGTGCCAGCAGCCTCCTCGCAGCGTTCCTTAAGTTTACGGAGACCCAGTACTTC
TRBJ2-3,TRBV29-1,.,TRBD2,CSVGVAGATDTQYF,TGCAGCGTTGGAGTGGCGGGAGCCACAGATACGCAGTATTTT
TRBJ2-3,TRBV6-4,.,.,CAGGTGTDTQYF,TGTGCCGGGGGGACGGGCACAGATACGCAGTATTTT
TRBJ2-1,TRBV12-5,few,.,CASGLAGTYINEQFF,TGTGCTAGTGGTTTGGCAGGGACGTATATCAATGAGCAGTTCTTC
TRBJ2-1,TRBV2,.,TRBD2,CASIAGVSYNEQFF,TGTGCCAGCATAGCGGGAGTGTCCTACAATGAGCAGTTCTTC
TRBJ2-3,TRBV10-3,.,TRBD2,CAIRQGLASTDTQYF,TGTGCCATCAGGCAAGGACTAGCCAGCACAGATACGCAGTATTTT
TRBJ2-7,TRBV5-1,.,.,CASSGERPYEQYF,TGCGCCAGCAGCGGCGAACGTCCCTACGAGCAGTACTTC
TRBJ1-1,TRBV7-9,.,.,CASSPTTAHHEAFF,TGTGCCAGCAGCCCTACGACAGCCCATCATGAAGCTTTCTTT
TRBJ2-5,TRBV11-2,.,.,CASSRLSRGETQYF,TGTGCCAGCAGCCGATTAAGTCGGGGGGAGACCCAGTACTTC
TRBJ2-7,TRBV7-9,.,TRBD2,CASSLELTSGAPYEQYF,TGTGCCAGCAGCTTAGAGTTGACTAGCGGGGCCCCCTACGAGCAGTACTTC
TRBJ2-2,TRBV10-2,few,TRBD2,CASSASGRAGELFF,TGCGCCAGCAGTGCGAGCGGGAGGGCCGGGGAGCTGTTTTTT
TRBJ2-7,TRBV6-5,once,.,CASSYRYEQYF,TGTGCCAGCAGTTACCGGTACGAGCAGTACTTC
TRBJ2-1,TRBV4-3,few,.,CASSQVSGTVKGEQFF,TGCGCCAGCAGCCAAGTTTCCGGGACGGTAAAAGGTGAGCAGTTCTTC
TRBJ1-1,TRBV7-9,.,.,CASSFDGGRTEAFF,TGTGCCAGCAGCTTTGACGGAGGACGGACTGAAGCTTTCTTT
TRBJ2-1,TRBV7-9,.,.,CASSLWTDYNEQFF,TGTGCCAGCAGCTTATGGACCGATTACAATGAGCAGTTCTTC
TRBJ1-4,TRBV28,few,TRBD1,CASSLDRAEKLFF,TGTGCCAGCAGTTTGGACAGGGCTGAAAAACTGTTTTTT
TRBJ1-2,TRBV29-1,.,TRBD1,CSVEGGGSYGYTF,TGCAGCGTTGAAGGAGGGGGCAGCTATGGCTACACCTTC
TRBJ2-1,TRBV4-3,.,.,CASSQAPPSSYNEQFF,TGCGCCAGCAGCCAAGCCCCCCCGAGCTCCTACAATGAGCAGTTCTTC
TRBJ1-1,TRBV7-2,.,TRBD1,CASSLAGQGNTEAFF,TGTGCCAGCAGCTTGGCGGGACAGGGGAACACTGAAGCTTTCTTT
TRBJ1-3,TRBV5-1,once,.,CASSFGDTSSGNTIYF,TGCGCCAGCAGCTTTGGGGATACTAGTTCCGGAAACACCATATATTTT
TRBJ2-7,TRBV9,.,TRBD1,CASSPDRGEQYF,TGTGCCAGCAGCCCGGACAGGGGCGAGCAGTACTTC
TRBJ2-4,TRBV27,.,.,CASSEKDSASGRTIQYF,TGTGCCAGCAGTGAGAAGGACAGCGCCTCAGGGCGAACCATTCAGTACTTC
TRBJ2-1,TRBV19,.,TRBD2,CASRLRTSGSNEQFF,TGTGCCAGTAGACTCCGGACTAGCGGGAGCAATGAGCAGTTCTTC
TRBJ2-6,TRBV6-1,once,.,CASSGGGFSGANVLTF,TGTGCCAGCAGTGGGGGTGGATTCTCTGGGGCCAACGTCCTGACTTTC
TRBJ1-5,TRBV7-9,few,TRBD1,CASSPDRGGNQPQHF,TGTGCCAGCAGCCCCGACAGGGGGGGCAATCAGCCCCAGCATTTT
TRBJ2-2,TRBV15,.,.,CATSSGGTGNTGELFF,TGTGCCACCAGCAGCGGGGGAACAGGGAATACCGGGGAGCTGTTTTTT
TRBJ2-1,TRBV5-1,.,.,CASSTLPANNEQFF,TGCGCCAGTTCTACCCTTCCTGCTAACAATGAGCAGTTCTTC
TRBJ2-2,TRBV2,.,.,CASSPSSPGELFF,TGTGCCAGCTCCCCTAGTAGCCCCGGGGAGCTGTTTTTT
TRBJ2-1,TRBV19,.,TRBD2,CASEGGSGRRSEQFF,TGTGCCAGCGAAGGGGGAAGCGGGAGGCGGAGTGAGCAGTTCTTC
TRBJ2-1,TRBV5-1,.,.,CASSLAYRTRSEQFF,TGCGCCAGCAGCTTGGCCTACCGGACCCGGAGTGAGCAGTTCTTC